This T cell receptor beta chain comes out of a study of shared clonotypes between healthy human individuals. Study-level results: Generally, estimated richness proved larger in naive subsets than it did in memory subsets. It was the few donors that limited the genetic and exposure-history diversity represented.

The assay ran at deep level. Only in-frame clones appear in the TCRdb table, and some are missing; sequencing was by immunoSEQ multiplex PCR. The sample holds 2 million to 2.5 million clones, under 97% seen once. Notes on this clone: As yet, its antigen is unknown.

Within Nashville, Tennessee resided all donors, each a Caucasian adult. CDR3 length: 12 residues. Trimming pared 4 bases from V and 3 bases from J, leaving 10 bases between. Germline V CDR1 and CDR2: SQVTM, ANQGSEA. The sequencing sample was made of naive CD4+ T cells sorted from blood. Sample subset: CD45RA+ positively selected. The source of this sequence is a man between 18 and 29 years old in good health. The chain recombines TRBV29-1 with TRBJ2-7; TRBD2 might be the D (5 bases). The CDR3 spells CSVVSGYYEQYF. In DNA form, the CDR3 reads TGCAGCGTTGTGAGCGGATACTACGAGCAGTACTTC.